This T cell receptor beta chain stems from a study of beta chain features in type 1 diabetes. Whole-study findings and limits: The study found that naive, central memory and Treg TCRB repertoires appeared more similar in patients than in healthy donors. Across all four CD4+ subsets, people with type 1 diabetes showed modestly shorter TCRB CDR3s.

cDNA synthesis used the whole RNA isolate, giving expressed TCRB sequences. Only in-frame clones appear in the TCRdb table, and some are missing; sequencing was by immunoSEQ multiplex PCR. Among hundreds of thousands of clones, about 14% were seen once, and the ten largest hold about 0.087%. This clone has just a few counts. What it recognizes is unknown. Germline CDR1 MNHNS, CDR2 SASEGT. With 1 base removed from V and 8 bases from J, the gap between germline ends came to 14 bases. This CDR3 is built from 14 residues. Every sorted population was more than 95% pure. The sample was naive CD4+ T cells from blood. The V gene is TRBV6-1, the J gene TRBJ1-1, with a weak D call TRBD1 (6 bases). The clonotype comes from a man aged 18-30 years in good health. The CDR3 protein is CASSEDPGAREAFF. The CDR3 DNA follows: TGTGCCAGCAGTGAAGATCCGGGGGCGAGGGAAGCTTTCTTT.